These 26 T cell receptor beta chains were all obtained from the same sample, sequenced in a study of identifying expanded T cells in peripheral blood. TCRdb's table, derived via immunoSEQ multiplex PCR, lists solely in-frame clones and lacks some. This table holds some 81,000 clones, 80% to 90% found once. The sequenced sample consisted of blood. The receptors stem from a person aged 18 to 75 in good health.

V usage is TRBV5-1 and J usage is TRBJ1-5; the D is unclear. The CDR3 contains 14 residues. Germline CDR1 reads SGHRS; CDR2 reads YFSETQ. V lost 2 bases, J lost 0 bases, and 6 bases lay in between. The CDR3 DNA sequence: TGCGCCAGCAGCTTAGGGTATAGCAATCAGCCCCAGCATTTT. It translates to CASSLGYSNQPQHF. The whole variable domain, filled in from reference TRBV5-1 and TRBJ1-5, reads KAGVTQTPRYLIKTRGQQVTLSCSPISGHRSVSWYQQTPGQGLQFLFEYFSETQRNKGNFPGRFSGRQFSNSRSEMNVSTLELGDSALYLCASSLGYSNQPQHFGDGTRLSIL.

The V call is TRBV30, the J call TRBJ2-7; 9 nucleotides agree with TRBD2. The germline gives CDR1 GTSNPN, CDR2 SVGIG (reference sequence). Unmatched junction bases numbered 7, after V lost 8 bases and J lost 2 bases. The CDR3 runs to 13 residues. CDR3 DNA sequence: TGTGCCGGTTCGACTAGCGGAGCCTACGAGCAGTACTTC. The encoded protein is CAGSTSGAYEQYF. Full variable domain (outside the CDR3, taken from reference TRBV30 and TRBJ2-7): SQTIHQWPATLVQPVGSPLSLECTVEGTSNPNLYWYRQAAGRGLQLLFYSVGIGQISSEVPQNLSASRPQDRQFILSSKKLLLSDSGFYLCAGSTSGAYEQYFGPGTRLTVT.

This clone was counted a single time. This sequence joins TRBV28 and TRBJ1-1; D gene unclear. CDR1 is MDHEN, CDR2 SYDVKM, per germline. The ends were cut back, 8 bases at V and 7 bases at J, with 23 bases in the middle. The CDR3 extends over 15 amino acids. As DNA, the CDR3 is TGTGCCAGCGGCCCTGACCCTAGAGGGTGGCGTGAAGCTTTCTTT. Amino acids: CASGPDPRGWREAFF.

This clone was detected only once. The CDR3 spells CAWSRFDRGGPEAFF. The DNA for the CDR3 is TGTGCCTGGAGTAGATTTGACAGGGGGGGCCCTGAAGCTTTCTTT. The J gene is TRBJ1-1, the V gene TRBV30, with 9 bases fitting TRBD1. V was clipped by 2 bases and J by 6 bases; unmatched bases: 10. Germline lookup yields CDR1 GTSNPN and CDR2 SVGIG (reference sequence). The CDR3 spans 15 residues.

The chain couples TRBV7-6 to TRBJ2-5; 8 nucleotides agree with TRBD1. Losses at the gene ends were 5 bases for V and 5 bases for J; bases not matched to a gene: 10. CDR3 size: 15 residues. Germline values: CDR1 SGHVS, CDR2 FNYEAQ. The CDR3 protein is CASSPNRGAQETQYF. In nucleotides, the CDR3 is TGTGCCAGCAGCCCAAACAGGGGGGCGCAGGAGACCCAGTACTTC.

This CDR3 reads CASSPPGQGEETQYF. CDR3 nucleotides: TGTGCCAGCAGCCCGCCGGGACAGGGTGAAGAGACCCAGTACTTC. The chain carries TRBV5-4 and TRBJ2-5, with 9 bases matching TRBD1. The CDR3 runs to 15 residues. The V and J ends lost 4 bases and 3 bases, in that order; junction bases with no gene match: 7. CDR1 SGHNT and CDR2 YYREEE come from the germline V gene (reference sequence).

This chain uses TRBV5-6 with TRBJ2-3; 10 positions match TRBD2. Germline trimming cut 4 bases from V and 2 bases from J; bases unmatched to any gene: 4. Germline CDR1 is SGHDT and CDR2 is YYEEEE. CDR3 size: 15 residues. CDR3 sequence reads: CASSQLAGFTDTQYF. As DNA, the CDR3 is TGTGCCAGCAGCCAACTAGCGGGATTCACAGATACGCAGTATTTT.

This chain connects TRBV6-5 to TRBJ1-2; TRBD1 aligns across 7 bases. Germline V gene data show CDR1 as MNHEY and CDR2 as SVGAGI. The CDR3 length is 13 residues. J lost 2 bases, V lost 5 bases, and 2 bases had no gene match. The CDR3 nucleotides are TGTGCCAGCAGTCAGGGACAGAACTATGGCTACACCTTC. Translation gives CASSQGQNYGYTF.

Worth noting for this clone: Germline and junction disagree at one end, which may indicate a read error. The chain carries TRBV7-7 and TRBJ2-7; D may be TRBD1 or TRBD2 (6 bases each). Per the germline V gene, CDR1 is SSHAT and CDR2 is FNYEAQ (reference sequence). There are 15 residues in the CDR3. The CDR3 is CASSPSGGGPYEQYF. The CDR3 coding sequence is TGTGCTAGCAGCCCCTCTGGAGGGGGACCTTACGAGCAGTACTTC.

V is TRBV9 and J is TRBJ2-1, with 11 nucleotides matching TRBD2. CDR1 is SGDLS, CDR2 YYNGEE, per germline. J lost 5 bases, V lost 2 bases, and 3 bases had no gene match. The CDR3 runs 15 residues. CDR3 nucleotides: TGTGCCAGCAGCGTCACTAGCGGGAGTGACAATGAGCAGTTCTTC. This sequence encodes CASSVTSGSDNEQFF.

V usage is TRBV6-1 and J usage is TRBJ1-2; D unresolved. Germline CDR1 MNHNS, CDR2 SASEGT. CDR3 length: 14 amino acids. Trimming took off 2 bases at V and 4 bases at J, with 11 bases between the two ends. This chain's CDR3 is CASSEFGVGYGYTF. The CDR3 nucleotides read TGTGCCAGCAGTGAATTTGGGGTCGGCTATGGCTACACCTTC.

The chain carries TRBV2 and TRBJ2-2; 9 nucleotides agree with TRBD1. The CDR3 loop spans 16 amino acids. V was pared by 6 bases and J by 8 bases, with 13 bases of the junction left unmatched. Germline V gene sequence: CDR1 SNHLY, CDR2 FYNNEI. CDR3 protein: CASSVGQGRTRGELFF. CDR3 nucleotides: TGTGCCAGCAGCGTGGGACAGGGAAGAACTAGAGGGGAGCTGTTTTTT.

This chain connects TRBV11-2 to TRBJ2-7; no definite D call. CDR1 and CDR2 (germline): SGHAT, FQNNGV. V lost 5 bases and J lost 5, with 19 bases in between. This CDR3 spans 15 amino acids. The CDR3 loop is CASSLRWGEGHEQYF. The CDR3 bases are TGTGCCAGCAGCCTAAGATGGGGTGAAGGGCACGAGCAGTACTTC.

This chain links TRBV7-2 with TRBJ2-2; 7 bases align to TRBD2. The CDR3 runs 16 residues. Germline values: CDR1 SGHTA, CDR2 FQGNSA. Trimming removed 1 base from V and 4 bases from J; junction bases left unmatched: 6. CDR3 nucleotides: TGTGCCAGCAGCTTAGTGGTGGCTAGCGGCACCGGGGAGCTGTTTTTT. Its protein product is CASSLVVASGTGELFF. Supplemented by reference TRBV7-2 and TRBJ2-2, the full variable domain reads GAGVSQSPSNKVTEKGKDVELRCDPISGHTALYWYRQSLGQGLEFLIYFQGNSAPDKSGLPSDRFSAERTGGSVSTLTIQRTQQEDSAVYLCASSLVVASGTGELFFGEGSRLTVL.

The V call is TRBV5-5, the J call TRBJ2-2; the D gene is possibly TRBD1 (5 bases). The CDR3 length is 15 residues. Trimming cost V 0 bases and J 1 base, with 7 bases left between them. Looked up from germline, CDR1 is SGHKS and CDR2 is YYEKEE (reference sequence). Here the CDR3 DNA reads TGTGCCAGCAGCTTGGTGCAGGGGAACACCGGGGAGCTGTTTTTT. Protein product: CASSLVQGNTGELFF.

The J gene is TRBJ2-1, the V gene TRBV5-1; no definite D call. CDR3 length: 16 amino acids. V lost 2 bases and J lost 0, with 12 bases in between. Germline CDR1 reads SGHRS; CDR2 reads YFSETQ. The CDR3 DNA reads as TGCGCCAGCAGCTTAGTGGGTGACCACTCCTACAATGAGCAGTTCTTC. Translating gives CASSLVGDHSYNEQFF.

This clone was counted once. V and J are TRBV11-1 and TRBJ2-3; 8 positions agree with TRBD2. The CDR3 length is 15 residues. Germline CDR1 and CDR2: SGHAT and FQDESV (reference sequence). The junction had 7 bases not matched to a gene; V was cut back by 5 bases and J by 3 bases. The CDR3 spells CASSPRASGTDTQYF. The CDR3, as DNA: TGTGCCAGCAGCCCTCGGGCTAGCGGGACAGATACGCAGTATTTT. The whole variable domain, remainder taken from reference TRBV11-1 and TRBJ2-3, is EAEVAQSPRYKITEKSQAVAFWCDPISGHATLYWYRQILGQGPELLVQFQDESVVDDSQLPKDRFSAERLKGVDSTLKIQPAELGDSAMYLCASSPRASGTDTQYFGPGTRLTVL.

This rearrangement joins TRBV10-3 to TRBJ2-7; the D gene is possibly TRBD1 (5 bases). CDR1 is ENHRY, CDR2 SYGVKD, per germline. Trimming stripped 3 bases from V and 2 bases from J, with 17 bases between. This CDR3 spans 16 amino acids. The CDR3 here is CAISDHTQGGTYEQYF. The CDR3 nucleotides are TGTGCCATCAGTGATCATACGCAGGGTGGTACCTACGAGCAGTACTTC.

The chain employs TRBV6-5 and TRBJ2-1, with D maybe TRBD1 (6 bases). Looked up from germline, CDR1 is MNHEY and CDR2 is SVGAGI. V shed 6 bases and J shed 5 bases, with 17 bases lying between them. This CDR3 has 15 amino acids. This CDR3 is CASSYRELEDNEQFF. The CDR3 nucleotides are TGTGCCAGCAGCTACAGGGAATTGGAGGACAATGAGCAGTTCTTC.

This chain links TRBV9 with TRBJ2-1; 7 bases are shared with TRBD1. The CDR3 contains 14 residues. The J segment lost 3 bases and the V segment lost 4 bases, leaving 4 bases of the junction unmatched. From germline, CDR1 is SGDLS and CDR2 YYNGEE. The CDR3 DNA is TGTGCCAGCAGCACGGGACAGCACTACAATGAGCAGTTCTTC. Translation gives CASSTGQHYNEQFF.

The chain recombines TRBV11-2 with TRBJ2-7; D gene unclear. The CDR3 sequence is 13 residues long. V lost 0 bases to trimming and J lost 6 bases, with 9 bases between them. CDR1 is SGHAT and CDR2 is FQNNGV in the germline V gene. Here the CDR3 DNA reads TGTGCCAGCAGCTTAGAGAGCGTGGGCGAGCAGTACTTC. Amino acid sequence: CASSLESVGEQYF. Based on the CDR3 plus reference TRBV11-2 and TRBJ2-7, the full variable domain is EAGVAQSPRYKIIEKRQSVAFWCNPISGHATLYWYQQILGQGPKLLIQFQNNGVVDDSQLPKDRFSAERLKGVDSTLKIQPAKLEDSAVYLCASSLESVGEQYFGPGTRLTVT.

Remarks on this clone: In the same sample, other DNA sequences code for this CDR3. The chain is built from TRBV7-2 and TRBJ1-5; D gene uncertain. CDR3 length: 13 residues. V was cut by 2 bases and J by 4 bases, with 6 bases left in between. Germline assignment: CDR1 SGHTA and CDR2 FQGNSA. DNA of the CDR3: TGTGCCAGCAGCTTAACGGGGAATCAGCCCCAGCATTTT. Protein sequence: CASSLTGNQPQHF.

This rearrangement joins TRBV7-9 to TRBJ2-3; 8 nucleotides line up with TRBD2. Germline V gives CDR1 SEHNR, CDR2 FQNEAQ (reference sequence). The CDR3 has 15 amino acids. V lost 2 bases and J lost 1; bases outside the gene matches: 2. CDR3 bases: TGTGCCAGCAGCTTACCAGCGGGAGGCACAGATACGCAGTATTTT. Its protein is CASSLPAGGTDTQYF.

J is TRBJ1-5 and V is TRBV5-6; 7 bases match TRBD1. V shed 5 bases and J 1 base; nucleotides not matched to a gene: 6. CDR1 is SGHDT and CDR2 is YYEEEE in the germline V gene. This CDR3 is 15 amino acids long. DNA for the CDR3: TGTGCCAGCAGTTCGGGCAGGGGGAGCAATCAGCCCCAGCATTTT. It specifies CASSSGRGSNQPQHF.

This clone was picked up one time. This sequence joins TRBV15 and TRBJ1-2; 8 bases are shared with TRBD1. With V trimmed by 4 bases and J by 8 bases, 6 bases remained unmatched. CDR1 and CDR2 (germline): LNHNV, YYDKDF (reference sequence). The CDR3 has 13 residues. The chain's CDR3 is CATSKRTGQGYTF. The DNA of the CDR3 is TGTGCCACCAGCAAAAGGACAGGGCAAGGCTACACCTTC.

This clone turned up a few times. This chain links TRBV5-1 with TRBJ1-5, with D uncertain. Per germline, CDR1 SGHRS and CDR2 YFSETQ. V shed 0 bases and J shed 7 bases, with 14 bases lying between them. The length of the CDR3 is 15 residues. The CDR3 DNA reads TGCGCCAGCAGCTTGGCTGGAGATCAAGGACAGCCCCAGCATTTT. Protein product: CASSLAGDQGQPQHF.